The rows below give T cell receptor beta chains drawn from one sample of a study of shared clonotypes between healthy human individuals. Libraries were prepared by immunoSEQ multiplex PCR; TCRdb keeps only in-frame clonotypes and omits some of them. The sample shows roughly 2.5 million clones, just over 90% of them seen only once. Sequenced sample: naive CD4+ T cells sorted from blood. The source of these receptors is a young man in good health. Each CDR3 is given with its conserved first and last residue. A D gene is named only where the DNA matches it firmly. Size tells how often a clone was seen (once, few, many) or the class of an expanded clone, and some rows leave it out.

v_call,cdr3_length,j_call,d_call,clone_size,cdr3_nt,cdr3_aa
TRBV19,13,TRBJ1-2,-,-,TGTGCCAGTAGTATTCGCAGGGGCGATGGCTACACCTTC,CASSIRRGDGYTF
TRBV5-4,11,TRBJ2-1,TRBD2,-,TGTGCCGGGGGGGGACTCAATGAGCAGTTCTTC,CAGGGLNEQFF
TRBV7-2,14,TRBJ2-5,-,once,TGTGCCAGCAGGGAGCAGAGGGTCCAAGAGACCCAGTACTTC,CASREQRVQETQYF
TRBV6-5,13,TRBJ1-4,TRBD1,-,TGTGCCAGCAGTCTCTCAGGGGGCGAAAAACTGTTTTTT,CASSLSGGEKLFF
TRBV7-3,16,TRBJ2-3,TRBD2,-,TGTGCCAGCAGCCGGTTCAGCGGGGGACCGTCAGATACGCAGTATTTT,CASSRFSGGPSDTQYF
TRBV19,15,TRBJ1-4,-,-,TGTGCCAGTACCGACGGACAGAATTCTAATGAAAAACTGTTTTTT,CASTDGQNSNEKLFF
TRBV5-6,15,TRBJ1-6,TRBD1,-,TGTGCCAGCAGCCGCACCCAGGGGGGCACTTCACCCCTCCACTTT,CASSRTQGGTSPLHF
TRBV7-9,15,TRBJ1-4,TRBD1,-,TGTGCCAGCAGCGGGGGACAGTCAACTAATGAAAAACTGTTTTTT,CASSGGQSTNEKLFF
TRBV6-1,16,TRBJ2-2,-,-,TGTGCCAGCAGTGTATGGGCTAAGGGGACCACCGGGGAGCTGTTTTTT,CASSVWAKGTTGELFF
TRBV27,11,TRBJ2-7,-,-,TGTGCCAGCAGGGGGCAGTACGAGCAGTACTTC,CASRGQYEQYF
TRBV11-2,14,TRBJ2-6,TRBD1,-,TGTGCCACCTCGACAGGGGCTGGGGCCAACGTCCTGACTTTC,CATSTGAGANVLTF
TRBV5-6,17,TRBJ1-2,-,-,TGTGCCAGCAGCTTGGTTCCGGGGCGGGTCACTAACTATGGCTACACCTTC,CASSLVPGRVTNYGYTF
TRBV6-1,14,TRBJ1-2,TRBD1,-,TGTGCCAGCAGTGAAGATGACAGGGATAATGGCTACACCTTC,CASSEDDRDNGYTF
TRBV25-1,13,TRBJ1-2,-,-,TGTGCCAGCAGTGACTCAGACTGGCGTGGCTACACCTTC,CASSDSDWRGYTF
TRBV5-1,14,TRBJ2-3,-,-,TGCGCCAGCAGCTTGGCGCTAGCAACAGATACGCAGTATTTT,CASSLALATDTQYF
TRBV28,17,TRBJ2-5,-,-,TGTGCCAGCAGTTTCCATGCAGGGGACCTCTTCCAAGAGACCCAGTACTTC,CASSFHAGDLFQETQYF
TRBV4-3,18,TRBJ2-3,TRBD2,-,TGCGCCAGCAGCCAAGAATTCTGGGGGGGTGGGAGCACAGATACGCAGTATTTT,CASSQEFWGGGSTDTQYF
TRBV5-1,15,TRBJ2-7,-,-,TGCGCCAGCAGCCTAGCCTCGATACCTGGGTACGAGCAGTACTTC,CASSLASIPGYEQYF
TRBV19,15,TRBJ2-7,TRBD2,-,TGTGCCAGTAGTATAGGTCTAGCGGGCCACTACGAGCAGTACTTC,CASSIGLAGHYEQYF
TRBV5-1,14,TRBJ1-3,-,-,TGCGCCAGCAGCTTGACAGCAAACGGAAACACCATATATTTT,CASSLTANGNTIYF
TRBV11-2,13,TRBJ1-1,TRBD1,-,TGTGCCAGCAGTCGGGACAGCAACACTGAAGCTTTCTTT,CASSRDSNTEAFF
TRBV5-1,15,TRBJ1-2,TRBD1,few,TGCGCCAGCAGCTTTCCGGACAGGGTAAACTATGGCTACACCTTC,CASSFPDRVNYGYTF
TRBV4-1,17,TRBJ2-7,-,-,TGCGCCAGCAGCCAGACGCAGCTCCGGGACGTAGCCTACGAGCAGTACTTC,CASSQTQLRDVAYEQYF
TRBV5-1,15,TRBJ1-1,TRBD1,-,TGCGCCAGCAGCCAAAGGGACAGGGGAGGGACTGAAGCTTTCTTT,CASSQRDRGGTEAFF